This is a list of T cell receptor beta chains from one sample in a study of cytomegalovirus exposure and HLA in healthy donors. Libraries were prepared by immunoSEQ multiplex PCR; TCRdb keeps only in-frame clonotypes and omits some of them. The sample has about 140,000 clones, approximately 8.9% seen once. The material sequenced was PBMCs. The receptors were gathered from a woman between 35 and 50 years old in good health and CMV-seropositive. Both conserved end residues are part of each CDR3. The D gene is left open where the match is weak. The size field is filled for only some rows; it gives once, few, many or a size class.

abundance | d_gene | j_gene | v_gene | CDR3nt | CDR3aa
few | NA | TRBJ2-7 | TRBV19 | TGTGCCACCTCACCCGGGACACCGGGTTTGTTCGAGCAGTACTTC | CATSPGTPGLFEQYF
NA | NA | TRBJ2-3 | TRBV7-9 | TGTGCCAGCACCCTTATAGATACGCAGTATTTT | CASTLIDTQYF
NA | NA | TRBJ2-1 | TRBV29-1 | TGCAGCACCCGGACAGTCAATGAGCAGTTCTTC | CSTRTVNEQFF
NA | TRBD2 | TRBJ2-1 | TRBV5-1 | TGCGCCAGCAGCGTGAAGCGGGGGGTCTACAATGAGCAGTTCTTC | CASSVKRGVYNEQFF
few | TRBD1 | TRBJ2-3 | TRBV10-3 | TGTGCCATCAAGGGGACAGGAGATACGCAGTATTTT | CAIKGTGDTQYF
few | TRBD2 | TRBJ2-3 | TRBV2 | TGTGCCAGCAGCATGACTAGCGGGGGGCAGGATACGCAGTATTTT | CASSMTSGGQDTQYF
NA | NA | TRBJ2-2 | TRBV6-1 | TGTGCCAGCAGGACAGGTCTCGCGAACACCGGGGAGCTGTTTTTT | CASRTGLANTGELFF
NA | TRBD2 | TRBJ2-7 | TRBV27 | TGTGCCAGCAGCCGAGGAGCGGGGGCCCTTTCCCTTCGGGAGTACTTC | CASSRGAGALSLREYF
few | TRBD1 | TRBJ2-5 | TRBV7-8 | TGTGCCAGCATGAGGGGGCGCGGGCAAGAGACCCAGTACTTC | CASMRGRGQETQYF
medium-sized | NA | TRBJ1-2 | TRBV19 | TGTGCCAGTAGTCCCGGGGGGATTCCTAACTATGGCTACACCTTC | CASSPGGIPNYGYTF
few | TRBD2 | TRBJ2-3 | TRBV23-1 | TGCCACCGGGGGGGGCCCTGCACAGATACGCAGTATTTT | CHRGGPCTDTQYF
few | NA | TRBJ1-4 | TRBV28 | TGTGCCAGCAGTCCCGACGGGGGAGGGGAAAAACTGTTTTTT | CASSPDGGGEKLFF
NA | NA | TRBJ2-7 | TRBV2 | TGTGCCAGCAGTGGACAGGACCTCTACGAGCAGTACTTC | CASSGQDLYEQYF
few | TRBD1 | TRBJ1-1 | TRBV4-2 | TGTGCCAGCAGCCAAGAGGAGGGGACAGGGGGCTTAACTGAAGCTTTCTTT | CASSQEEGTGGLTEAFF
NA | NA | TRBJ2-3 | TRBV19 | TGTGCCAGTACGGGATCCCGCACAGATACGCAGTATTTT | CASTGSRTDTQYF